At least ten counts were recorded for the clone carrying this T cell receptor beta chain. Unique molecular identifiers were used to barcode this TCRbeta library. One entry per CDR3 protein, called by TCRdb with MiXCR from the PCR reads. The sample holds 200,000 to 250,000 distinct CDR3 sequences; about 11% are singletons and the top ten take over 25%. The sample originates from a study of T-cell reconstitution after alpha-beta-depleted transplantation in children. The receptor was derived from a child younger than two with acute myeloid leukemia, due to receive a stem cell transplant. Sequenced material: PBMCs, taken before TCRalphabeta/CD19-depleted stem cell transplant.

CDR3: CSVSQMDGLGGYGYTF. As DNA, the CDR3 is TGCAGCGTCTCCCAGATGGACGGGCTGGGCGGCTATGGCTACACCTTC. The V call is TRBV29-1, the J call TRBJ1-2; no definite D call. The CDR3 runs to 16 residues. V was pared by 6 bases and J by 4 bases, with 24 bases between. Germline assignment: CDR1 SQVTM and CDR2 ANQGSEA.